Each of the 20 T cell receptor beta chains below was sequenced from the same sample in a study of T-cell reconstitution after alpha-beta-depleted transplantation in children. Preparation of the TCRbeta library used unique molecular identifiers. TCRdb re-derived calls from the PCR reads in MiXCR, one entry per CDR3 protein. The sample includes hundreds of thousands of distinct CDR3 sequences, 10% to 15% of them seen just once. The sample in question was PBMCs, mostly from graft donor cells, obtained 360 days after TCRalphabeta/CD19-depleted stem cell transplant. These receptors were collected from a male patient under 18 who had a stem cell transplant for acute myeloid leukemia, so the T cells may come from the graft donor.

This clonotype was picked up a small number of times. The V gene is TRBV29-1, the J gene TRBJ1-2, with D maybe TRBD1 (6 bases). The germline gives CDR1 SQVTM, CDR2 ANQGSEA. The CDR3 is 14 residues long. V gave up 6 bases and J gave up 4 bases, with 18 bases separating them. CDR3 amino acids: CSVNEGIGGYGYTF. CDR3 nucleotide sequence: TGCAGCGTCAACGAAGGCATAGGGGGCTATGGCTACACCTTC. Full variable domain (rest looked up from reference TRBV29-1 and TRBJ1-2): SAVISQKPSRDICQRGTSLTIQCQVDSQVTMMFWYRQQPGQSLTLIATANQGSEATYESGFVIDKFPISRPNLTFSTLTVSNMSPEDSSIYLCSVNEGIGGYGYTFGSGTRLTVV.

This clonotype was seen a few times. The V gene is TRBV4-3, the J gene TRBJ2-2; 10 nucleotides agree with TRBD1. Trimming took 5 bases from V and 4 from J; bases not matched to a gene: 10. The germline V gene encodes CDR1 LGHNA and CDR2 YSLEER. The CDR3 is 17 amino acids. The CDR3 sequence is CASSDRDRGQFTGELFF. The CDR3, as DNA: TGCGCCAGCAGCGACCGGGACAGGGGACAATTCACCGGGGAGCTGTTTTTT.

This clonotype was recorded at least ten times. CDR3 DNA sequence: TGTGCCAGCACCCCCCGGGCGTACAATGAGCAGTTCTTC. Translating gives CASTPRAYNEQFF. The rearrangement joins TRBV5-6 to TRBJ2-1; D not resolved. The CDR3 consists of 13 residues. V dropped 6 bases and J dropped 4 bases, with 11 bases sitting between them. Per the germline V gene, CDR1 is SGHDT and CDR2 is YYEEEE.

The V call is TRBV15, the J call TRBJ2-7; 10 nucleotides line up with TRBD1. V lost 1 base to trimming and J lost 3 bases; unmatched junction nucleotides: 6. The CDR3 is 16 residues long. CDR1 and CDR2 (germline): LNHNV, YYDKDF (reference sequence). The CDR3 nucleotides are TGTGCCACCAGCAGAGGCGAGGGGGACAGGGGCTACGAGCAGTACTTC. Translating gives CATSRGEGDRGYEQYF. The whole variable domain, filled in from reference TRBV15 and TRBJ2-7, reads DAMVIQNPRYQVTQFGKPVTLSCSQTLNHNVMYWYQQKSSQAPKLLFHYYDKDFNNEADTPDNFQSRRPNTSFCFLDIRSPGLGDTAMYLCATSRGEGDRGYEQYFGPGTRLTVT.

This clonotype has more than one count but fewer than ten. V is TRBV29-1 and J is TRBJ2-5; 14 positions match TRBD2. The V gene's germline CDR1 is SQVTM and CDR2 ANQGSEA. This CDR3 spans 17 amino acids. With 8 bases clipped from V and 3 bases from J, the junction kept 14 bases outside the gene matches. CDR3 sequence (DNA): TGCAGCTCCCACCCCCAGGGGGGACTAGCGGGAGAAGAGACCCAGTACTTC. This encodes CSSHPQGGLAGEETQYF. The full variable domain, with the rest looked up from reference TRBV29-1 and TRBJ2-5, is SAVISQKPSRDICQRGTSLTIQCQVDSQVTMMFWYRQQPGQSLTLIATANQGSEATYESGFVIDKFPISRPNLTFSTLTVSNMSPEDSSIYLCSSHPQGGLAGEETQYFGPGTRLLVL.

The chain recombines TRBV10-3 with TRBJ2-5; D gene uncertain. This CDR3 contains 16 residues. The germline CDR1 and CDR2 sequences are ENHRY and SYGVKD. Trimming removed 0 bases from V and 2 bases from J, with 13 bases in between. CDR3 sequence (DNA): TGTGCCATCAGTGAGTCTTCCAACCCAAAACAAGAGACCCAGTACTTC. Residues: CAISESSNPKQETQYF.

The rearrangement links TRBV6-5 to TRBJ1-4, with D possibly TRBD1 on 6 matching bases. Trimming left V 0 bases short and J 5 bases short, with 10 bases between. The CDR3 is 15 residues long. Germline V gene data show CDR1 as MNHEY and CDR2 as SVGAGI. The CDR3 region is CASSYSWTDNEKLFF. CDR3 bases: TGTGCCAGCAGTTACTCCTGGACAGACAATGAAAAACTGTTTTTT.

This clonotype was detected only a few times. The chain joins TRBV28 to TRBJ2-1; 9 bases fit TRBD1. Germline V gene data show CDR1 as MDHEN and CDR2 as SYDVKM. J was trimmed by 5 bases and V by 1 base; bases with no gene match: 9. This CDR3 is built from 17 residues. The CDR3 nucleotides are TGTGCCAGCAGTTTATTTGGGACAGGGACCCCTCACAATGAGCAGTTCTTC. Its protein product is CASSLFGTGTPHNEQFF.

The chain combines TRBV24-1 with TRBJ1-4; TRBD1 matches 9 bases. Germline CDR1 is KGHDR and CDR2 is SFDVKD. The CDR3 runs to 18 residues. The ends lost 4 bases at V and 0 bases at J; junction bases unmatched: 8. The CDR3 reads CATSDSGQGRATNEKLFF. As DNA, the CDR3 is TGTGCCACCAGTGACTCGGGACAGGGAAGGGCAACTAATGAAAAACTGTTTTTT.

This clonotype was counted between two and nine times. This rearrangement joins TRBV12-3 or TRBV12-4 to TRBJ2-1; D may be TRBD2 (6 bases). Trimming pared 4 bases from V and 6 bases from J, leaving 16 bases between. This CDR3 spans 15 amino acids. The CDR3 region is CASSYLGTRLNEQFF. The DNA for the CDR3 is TGTGCCAGCAGTTACCTCGGGACTCGTCTCAATGAGCAGTTCTTC.

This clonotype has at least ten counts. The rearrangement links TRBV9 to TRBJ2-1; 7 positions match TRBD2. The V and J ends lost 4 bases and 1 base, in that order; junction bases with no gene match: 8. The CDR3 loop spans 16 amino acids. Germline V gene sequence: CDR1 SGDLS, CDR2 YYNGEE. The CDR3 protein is CASSSRVGGSYNEQFF. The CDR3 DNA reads TGTGCCAGCAGCTCCCGTGTGGGGGGGTCCTACAATGAGCAGTTCTTC.

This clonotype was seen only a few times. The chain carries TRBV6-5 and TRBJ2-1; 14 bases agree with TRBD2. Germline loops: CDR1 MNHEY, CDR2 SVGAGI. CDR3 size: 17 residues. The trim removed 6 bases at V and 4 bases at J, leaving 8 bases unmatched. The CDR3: CASSRSTSGRGYNEQFF. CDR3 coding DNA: TGTGCCAGCAGCCGGTCGACTAGCGGGAGGGGGTACAATGAGCAGTTCTTC.

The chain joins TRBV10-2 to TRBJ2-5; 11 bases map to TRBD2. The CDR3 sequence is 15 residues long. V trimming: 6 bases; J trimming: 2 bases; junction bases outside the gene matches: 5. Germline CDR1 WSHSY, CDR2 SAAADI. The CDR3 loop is CASRLAGAVQETQYF. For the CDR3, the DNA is TGCGCCAGCAGACTAGCGGGAGCCGTACAAGAGACCCAGTACTTC.

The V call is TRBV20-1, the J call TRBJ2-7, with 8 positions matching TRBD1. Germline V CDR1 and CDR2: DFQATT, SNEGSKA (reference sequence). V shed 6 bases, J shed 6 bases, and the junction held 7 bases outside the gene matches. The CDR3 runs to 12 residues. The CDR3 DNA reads TGCAGTGCCACAGGGGGACCCCTCGAGCAGTACTTC. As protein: CSATGGPLEQYF.

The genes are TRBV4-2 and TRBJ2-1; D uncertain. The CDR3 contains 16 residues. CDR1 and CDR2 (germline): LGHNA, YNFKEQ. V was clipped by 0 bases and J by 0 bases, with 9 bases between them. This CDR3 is CASSQDLRGSYNEQFF. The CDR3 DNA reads TGTGCCAGCAGCCAAGATCTTCGAGGCTCCTACAATGAGCAGTTCTTC.

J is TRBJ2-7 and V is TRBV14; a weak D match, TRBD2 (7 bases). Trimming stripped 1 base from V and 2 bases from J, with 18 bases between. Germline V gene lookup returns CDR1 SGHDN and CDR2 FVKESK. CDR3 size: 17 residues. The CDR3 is CASSQVHKAGAPYEQYF. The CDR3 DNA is TGTGCCAGCAGCCAAGTTCATAAGGCGGGGGCCCCCTACGAGCAGTACTTC.

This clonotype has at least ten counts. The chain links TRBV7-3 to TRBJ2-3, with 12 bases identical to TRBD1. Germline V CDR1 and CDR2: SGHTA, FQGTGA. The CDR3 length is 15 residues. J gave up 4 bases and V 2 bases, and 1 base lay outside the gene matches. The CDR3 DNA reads TGTGCCAGCAGCTTAGGGACAGGGGGCGCAGATACGCAGTATTTT. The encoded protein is CASSLGTGGADTQYF.

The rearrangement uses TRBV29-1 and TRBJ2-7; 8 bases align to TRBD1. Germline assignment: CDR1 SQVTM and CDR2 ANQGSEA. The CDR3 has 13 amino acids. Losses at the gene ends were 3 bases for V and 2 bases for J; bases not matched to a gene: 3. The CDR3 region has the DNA TGCAGCGTTGATCGGACAGGGACCTACGAGCAGTACTTC. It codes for CSVDRTGTYEQYF.

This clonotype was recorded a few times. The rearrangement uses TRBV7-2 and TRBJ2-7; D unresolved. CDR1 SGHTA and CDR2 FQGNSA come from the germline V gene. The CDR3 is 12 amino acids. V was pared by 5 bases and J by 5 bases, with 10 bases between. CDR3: CASSQVPHEQYF. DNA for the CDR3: TGTGCCAGCAGCCAAGTCCCCCACGAGCAGTACTTC.

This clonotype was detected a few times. The chain's CDR3 is CASSSLAGTDTQYF. CDR3 bases: TGTGCCAGCAGCTCGCTAGCGGGGACAGATACGCAGTATTTT. The J gene is TRBJ2-3, the V gene TRBV5-5, with TRBD2 matching over 9 bases. CDR1 and CDR2 from the germline V gene are SGHKS and YYEKEE (reference sequence). The V and J ends lost 3 bases and 3 bases, in that order; junction bases with no gene match: 2. The CDR3 is 14 residues long.